These T cell receptor beta chains were read from a single sample in a study of blood T cell repertoires in COVID-19. The table came from immunoSEQ multiplex PCR; TCRdb's copy has only in-frame clones and leaves some out. The data contain 300,000 to 350,000 clones, almost 90% of them singletons. Sequenced sample: PBMCs or T cells enriched from blood (not recorded which). The origin of the receptors is a woman between 18 and 30 years old with acute COVID-19. Each CDR3 is given with its conserved first and last residue. Not every row has a clone size; where given, it reads once, few, many or a size class.

V gene,CDR3 length,clone size,CDR3 protein
TRBV6-5,13,-,CPFGGRSYNEQFF
TRBV28,14,-,CASSLGGADEKLFF
TRBV15,18,-,CATSRDPPRAVFYNEQFF
TRBV7-9,13,-,CASDTSDQETQYF
TRBV6-5,13,once,CASSDSHQETQYF
TRBV6-1,17,-,CASSGQGISRYNSPLHF
TRBV7-9,17,-,CASSFVDKSPGGNTIYF
TRBV19,14,few,CASRASGISYEQYF
TRBV10-3,14,-,CAIRSGTSTDTQYF
TRBV28,15,-,CASIQGVALNYGYTF